The present TCR beta chain was sequenced within a study of blood T cells in healthy people across ages. Whole-study context: When template switching was applied, about one barcoded beta molecule was captured per two T cells.

A second 7 to 11 cycle PCR used barcoded and J-beta primers. Via MiXCR, TCRdb re-called the 5' RACE reads, giving one row per CDR3 protein. The sample holds about 290,000 distinct CDR3 sequences, 27% seen once. There are a few counts of this clonotype. CDR3 length: 10 residues. V was clipped by 5 bases and J by 13 bases, with 10 bases between them. The J gene is TRBJ2-3, the V gene TRBV12-3 or TRBV12-4; a weak D match, TRBD2 (6 bases). The specimen was blood. This TCR was recovered from a woman aged 70 to 79 in good health. CDR3 region: CASSAGTEYF. The CDR3 bases are TGTGCCAGCAGTGCCGGGACTGAGTATTTT.